This T cell receptor (beta chain) was sequenced during a study of T-cell reconstitution after alpha-beta-depleted transplantation in children. Unique molecular identifiers featured in how the TCRbeta library was prepared. TCRdb analysed the PCR reads with MiXCR anew, one entry per CDR3 protein. The sample carries about 590,000 distinct CDR3 sequences, 10% to 15% recorded once. This clonotype appeared a few times. Its antigen is undetermined. Findings and caveats of the study: Reportedly, roughly two months post-transplant, alpha-beta T cells arose from several hundred expanded graft clones. It was newly produced T cells that mostly accounted for T-cell counts and diversity one year after transplant. Surviving recipient T cells and thymic progenitors produced the high day-60 TCRbeta diversity seen in some patients.

Trimming shortened V by 3 bases and J by 6 bases, and 12 bases separated the two germline ends. Germline values: CDR1 MGHDK, CDR2 SYGVNS. The length of the CDR3 is 14 residues. This clonotype was obtained from a male patient between 5 and 17 years old who had a stem cell transplant for acute myeloid leukemia, so the T cells may come from the graft donor. The V and J genes are TRBV25-1 and TRBJ1-5; D is unclear. Source: PBMCs, mostly from graft donor cells, taken 360 days after TCRalphabeta/CD19-depleted stem cell transplant. In nucleotides, the CDR3 is TGTGCCAGCAGTGATAGGGCCTCCGGTCAGCCCCAGCATTTT. This sequence encodes CASSDRASGQPQHF.